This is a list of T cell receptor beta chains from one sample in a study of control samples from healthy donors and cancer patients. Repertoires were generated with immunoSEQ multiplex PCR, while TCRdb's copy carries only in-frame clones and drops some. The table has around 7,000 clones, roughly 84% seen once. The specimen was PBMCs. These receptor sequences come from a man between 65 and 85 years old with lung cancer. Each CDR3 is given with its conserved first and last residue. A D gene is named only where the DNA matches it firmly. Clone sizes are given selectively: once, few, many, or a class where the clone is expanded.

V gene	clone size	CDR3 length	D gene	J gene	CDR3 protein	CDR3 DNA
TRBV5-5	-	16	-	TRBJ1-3	CASSPGPAYSGNTIYF	TGTGCCAGCAGCCCGGGTCCAGCATACTCTGGAAACACCATATATTTT
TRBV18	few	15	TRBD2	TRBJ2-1	CASSPLAGEAYEQFF	TGTGCCAGCTCACCCCTAGCGGGAGAGGCCTATGAGCAGTTCTTC
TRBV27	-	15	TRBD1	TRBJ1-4	CASSLATGANEKLFF	TGTGCCAGCAGTTTAGCGACAGGGGCTAATGAAAAACTGTTTTTT
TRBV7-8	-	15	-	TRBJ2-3	CASTLERGATDTQYF	TGTGCCAGCACCTTAGAGAGGGGGGCCACAGATACGCAGTATTTT
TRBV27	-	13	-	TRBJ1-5	CASSRVSNQPQHF	TGTGCCAGCAGCAGGGTTAGCAATCAGCCCCAGCATTTT
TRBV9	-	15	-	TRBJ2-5	CASSVQHIHGETQYF	TGTGCCAGCAGCGTACAACATATCCATGGGGAGACCCAGTACTTC
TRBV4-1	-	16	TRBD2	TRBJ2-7	CASSQDRSGSSYEQYF	TGCGCCAGCAGCCAAGATCGAAGCGGGAGCTCCTACGAGCAGTACTTC
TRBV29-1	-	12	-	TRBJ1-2	CSVLRVDYGYTF	TGCAGCGTACTCCGGGTCGACTATGGCTACACCTTC
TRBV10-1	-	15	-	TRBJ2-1	CASDPQGRRYNEQFF	TGCGCCAGCGACCCACAGGGCCGGCGGTACAATGAGCAGTTCTTC
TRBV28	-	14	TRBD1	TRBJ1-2	CASSSRDRFSGYTF	TGTGCCAGCAGTTCTAGGGACAGATTCTCTGGCTACACCTTC
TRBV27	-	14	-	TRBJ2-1	CASSIRRGYNEQFF	TGTGCCAGCAGTATCCGCCGGGGATACAATGAGCAGTTCTTC
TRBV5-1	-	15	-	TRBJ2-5	CASSTYGGGEETQYF	TGCGCCAGCAGCACCTACGGAGGAGGGGAAGAGACCCAGTACTTC
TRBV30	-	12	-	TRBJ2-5	CAWSVGGETQYF	TGTGCCTGGAGTGTAGGAGGGGAGACCCAGTACTTC
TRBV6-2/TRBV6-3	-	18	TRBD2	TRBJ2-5	CASSAGTSGTVRRETQYF	TGTGCCAGCAGTGCCGGGACTAGCGGGACCGTGCGGCGGGAGACCCAGTACTTC
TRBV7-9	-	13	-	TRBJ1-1	CASSPRMGREAFF	TGTGCCAGCAGCCCCCGGATGGGGAGGGAGGCTTTCTTT
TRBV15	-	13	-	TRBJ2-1	CATSRDERNEQFF	TGTGCCACCAGCAGAGATGAGCGGAATGAGCAGTTCTTC
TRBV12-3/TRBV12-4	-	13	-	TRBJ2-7	CASSAGLTYEQYF	TGTGCCAGCAGTGCGGGACTTACCTACGAGCAGTACTTC
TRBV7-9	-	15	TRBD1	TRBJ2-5	CASSSNGQAQETQYF	TGTGCCAGCAGCTCTAACGGACAGGCGCAAGAGACCCAGTACTTC
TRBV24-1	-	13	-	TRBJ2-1	CATSFDGRGEQFF	TGTGCCACCAGTTTCGACGGCAGGGGTGAGCAGTTCTTC
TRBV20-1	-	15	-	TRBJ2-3	CSASTGGRSTDTQYF	TGCAGTGCTAGTACGGGCGGACGAAGCACAGATACGCAGTATTTT
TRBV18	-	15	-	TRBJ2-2	CASSPQLTKTGELFF	TGTGCCAGCTCACCGCAGTTAACAAAAACCGGGGAGCTGTTTTTT
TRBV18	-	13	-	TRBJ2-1	CASSPPGVEEQFF	TGTGCCAGCTCACCACCGGGGGTGGAAGAGCAGTTCTTC
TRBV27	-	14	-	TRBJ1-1	CASSPGHGRTEAFF	TGTGCCAGCAGTCCGGGACATGGGAGGACTGAAGCTTTCTTT
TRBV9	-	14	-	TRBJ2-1	CASSVGGMYNEQFF	TGTGCCAGCAGCGTAGGGGGGATGTACAATGAGCAGTTCTTC
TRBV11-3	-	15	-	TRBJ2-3	CASSSATTATDTQYF	TGTGCCAGCAGCTCCGCCACGACAGCGACAGATACGCAGTATTTT
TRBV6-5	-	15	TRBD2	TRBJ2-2	CASTLAGLGTGELFF	TGTGCCAGCACCTTAGCGGGATTGGGCACCGGGGAGCTGTTTTTT
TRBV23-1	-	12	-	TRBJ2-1	CATCLGRLKQFF	TGCGCCACCTGTCTCGGACGACTCAAGCAGTTCTTC
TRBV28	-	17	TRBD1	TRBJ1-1	CASSPPRTGEENTEAFF	TGTGCCAGCAGTCCCCCCAGAACAGGGGAGGAGAACACTGAAGCTTTCTTT
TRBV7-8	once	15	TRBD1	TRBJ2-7	CASSLYQGASYEQYF	TGTGCCAGCAGCTTATACCAGGGGGCCTCCTACGAGCAGTACTTC
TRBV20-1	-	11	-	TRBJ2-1	CSVRTRDEQFF	TGCAGTGTAAGAACTCGGGATGAGCAGTTCTTC
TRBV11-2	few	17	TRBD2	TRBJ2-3	CASSFGLAVGMTDTQYF	TGTGCCAGCAGCTTCGGACTAGCGGTAGGGATGACAGATACGCAGTATTTT
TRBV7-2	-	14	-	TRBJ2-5	CASSLPRGFGTQYF	TGTGCCAGCAGCTTACCGAGGGGTTTTGGGACCCAGTACTTC
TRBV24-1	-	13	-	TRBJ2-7	CATSEGAIYEQYF	TGTGCCACCAGTGAGGGGGCCATCTACGAGCAGTACTTC
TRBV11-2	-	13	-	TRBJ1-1	CASSLDIYTEAFF	TGTGCCAGCAGCTTAGACATTTACACTGAAGCTTTCTTT
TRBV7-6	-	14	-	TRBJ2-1	CASSPLGGRNEQFF	TGTGCCAGCAGTCCGCTCGGAGGGAGGAATGAGCAGTTCTTC
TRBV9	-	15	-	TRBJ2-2	CASSVVGGGTGELFF	TGTGCCAGCAGCGTAGTGGGGGGAGGAACCGGGGAGCTGTTTTTT
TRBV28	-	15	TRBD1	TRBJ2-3	CASSLRQGNADTQYF	TGTGCCAGCAGTCTCCGACAGGGGAACGCAGATACGCAGTATTTT
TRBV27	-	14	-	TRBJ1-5	CASREAGINQPQHF	TGTGCCAGCAGGGAAGCAGGGATCAATCAGCCCCAGCATTTT
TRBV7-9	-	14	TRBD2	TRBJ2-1	CASSLLAGDTEQFF	TGTGCCAGCAGCTTATTGGCGGGAGATACTGAGCAGTTCTTC
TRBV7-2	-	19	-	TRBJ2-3	CASSPKGVRGSSSTDTQYF	TGTGCCAGCAGTCCAAAGGGGGTCAGAGGGTCCTCTAGCACAGATACGCAGTATTTT
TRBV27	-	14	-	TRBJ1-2	CASSELGGSYGYTF	TGTGCCAGCAGTGAGTTAGGGGGTTCCTATGGCTACACCTTC
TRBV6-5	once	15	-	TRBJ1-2	CASSLPHSGFYGYTF	TGTGCCAGCAGTCTCCCGCATTCAGGGTTCTATGGCTACACCTTC
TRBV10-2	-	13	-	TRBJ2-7	CASRGEGVYEQYF	TGCGCCAGCAGAGGGGAAGGTGTCTACGAGCAGTACTTC
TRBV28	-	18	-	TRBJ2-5	CASSSLWGPLGYQETQYF	TGTGCCAGCAGTTCCCTATGGGGCCCACTAGGGTACCAAGAGACCCAGTACTTC
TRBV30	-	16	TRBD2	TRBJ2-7	CAWRKPGLAGGREQYF	TGTGCCTGGAGAAAGCCGGGACTAGCGGGAGGGCGCGAGCAGTACTTC
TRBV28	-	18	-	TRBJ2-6	CASSLAGAISSGANVLTF	TGTGCCAGCAGTTTGGCAGGGGCAATCAGCTCTGGGGCCAACGTCCTGACTTTC
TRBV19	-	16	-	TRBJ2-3	CASSIGPSHTTDTQYF	TGTGCCAGTAGTATAGGACCATCGCACACCACAGATACGCAGTATTTT
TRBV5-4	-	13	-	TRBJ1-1	CASSFEQNTEAFF	TGTGCCAGCAGCTTCGAACAGAACACTGAAGCTTTCTTT
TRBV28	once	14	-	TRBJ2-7	CASNPAGKTYEQYF	TGTGCCAGCAATCCGGCAGGGAAAACCTACGAGCAGTACTTC
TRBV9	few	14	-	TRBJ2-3	CASSPGSGPDTQYF	TGTGCCAGCAGTCCCGGTAGCGGCCCAGATACGCAGTATTTT
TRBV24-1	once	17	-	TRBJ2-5	CATSDFQAMGYQETQYF	TGTGCCACCAGTGATTTCCAGGCTATGGGGTACCAAGAGACCCAGTACTTC
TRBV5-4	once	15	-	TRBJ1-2	CASSLGGGSNYGYTF	TGTGCCAGCAGCTTGGGGGGGGGAAGCAACTATGGCTACACCTTC
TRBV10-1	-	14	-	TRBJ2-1	CASSEFRANNEQFF	TGCGCCAGCAGTGAGTTTAGGGCCAACAATGAGCAGTTCTTC
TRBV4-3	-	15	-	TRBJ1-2	CASSQDTDSSGSYTF	TGCGCCAGCAGCCAAGATACCGACAGTAGTGGGAGCTACACCTTC
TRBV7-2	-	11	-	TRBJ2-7	CASSFSDEQYF	TGTGCCAGCAGCTTTTCCGACGAGCAGTACTTC
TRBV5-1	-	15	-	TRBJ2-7	CASSLSTAPANEQYF	TGCGCCAGCAGCTTGTCTACAGCTCCGGCGAACGAGCAGTACTTC
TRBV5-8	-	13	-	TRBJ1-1	CASQIQVNTEAFF	TGTGCCAGCCAAATACAGGTGAACACTGAAGCTTTCTTT
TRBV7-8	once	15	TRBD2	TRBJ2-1	CASSLDGTTSSEQFF	TGTGCCAGCAGCTTAGATGGGACTACCAGCAGTGAGCAGTTCTTC
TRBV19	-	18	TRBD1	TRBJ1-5	CASSTQLGTGDSNQPQHF	TGTGCCAGTAGTACCCAGCTCGGGACAGGGGATAGCAATCAGCCCCAGCATTTT
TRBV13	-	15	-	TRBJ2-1	CASSFIQGKDNEQFF	TGTGCCAGCAGCTTTATACAGGGAAAAGACAATGAGCAGTTCTTC